A single TCR beta chain is shown here with its context. Its matching antigen is unknown. A universal primer site was incorporated via template switching, and the cDNA contained unique molecular identifiers. From the 5' RACE reads, TCRdb called clonotypes with MiXCR, one entry per CDR3 protein. The repertoire holds approximately 500,000 distinct CDR3 sequences, 24% seen once, with 2.9% in the top ten. This specimen belongs to a study of identical twins. Study-wide results and limits: Within cord blood, abundant beta clonotypes carried fewer insertions, but memory repertoires showed no such trend.

Trimming cost V 0 bases and J 4 bases; bases outside gene matches: 8. This CDR3 region has 16 residues. From germline, CDR1 is MNHEY and CDR2 SVGEGT. This same sample was also taken into another study, of T cells expressing NK-cell markers.

The chain is built from TRBV6-2 or TRBV6-3 and TRBJ2-5, with 7 positions matching TRBD2. The receptor's source is a woman in her late teens or twenties in good health. The sample consisted of CD4+ T cells sorted from blood. Written as DNA, the CDR3 is TGTGCCAGCAGTTACTCGATCTCGCGGGAGAGAGAGACCCAGTACTTC. Translated: CASSYSISRERETQYF.